This record concerns one TCR beta chain sequence. J gave up 7 bases and V 4 bases, and 7 bases lay outside the gene matches. Germline CDR1 reads MNHEY; CDR2 reads SVGAGI. This CDR3 is 15 amino acids long. The data are from a study of neoadjuvant anti-PD-1 for oral cavity cancer. Assay: immunoSEQ multiplex PCR; the TCRdb copy retains only in-frame clones and omits some. The sample records tens of thousands of clones, more than 65% being singletons. The sequenced sample was PBMCs, obtained before nivolumab (anti-PD-1) treatment. The rearrangement joins TRBV6-5 to TRBJ2-7, with 13 bases aligning to TRBD2. This TCR was sampled from a person aged 40 to 85 with oral cavity squamous cell carcinoma. The CDR3 loop reads CASSSHGTSGEEQYF. CDR3 in DNA: TGTGCCAGCAGTTCCCACGGGACTAGCGGGGAGGAGCAGTACTTC.